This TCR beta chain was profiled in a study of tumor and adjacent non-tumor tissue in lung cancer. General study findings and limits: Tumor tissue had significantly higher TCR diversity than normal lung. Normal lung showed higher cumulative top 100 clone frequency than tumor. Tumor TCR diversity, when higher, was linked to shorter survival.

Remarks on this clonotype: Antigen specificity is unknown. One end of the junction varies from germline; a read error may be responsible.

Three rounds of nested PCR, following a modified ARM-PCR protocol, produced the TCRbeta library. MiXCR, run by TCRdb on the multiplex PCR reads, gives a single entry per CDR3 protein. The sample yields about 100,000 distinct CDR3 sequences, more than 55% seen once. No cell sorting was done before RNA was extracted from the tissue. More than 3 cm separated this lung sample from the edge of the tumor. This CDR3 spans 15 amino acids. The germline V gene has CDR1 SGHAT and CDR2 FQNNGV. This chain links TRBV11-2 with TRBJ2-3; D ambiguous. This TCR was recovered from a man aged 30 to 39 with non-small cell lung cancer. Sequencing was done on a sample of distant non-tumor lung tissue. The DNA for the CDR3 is TGTGCCAGCAGCTCTAACTTAGAGAACACAGATATGCAGTATTTT. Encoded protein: CASSSNLENTDMQYF. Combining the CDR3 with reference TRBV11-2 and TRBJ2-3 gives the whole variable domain EAGVAQSPRYKIIEKRQSVAFWCNPISGHATLYWYQQILGQGPKLLIQFQNNGVVDDSQLPKDRFSAERLKGVDSTLKIQPAKLEDSAVYLCASSSNLENTDMQYFGPGTRLTVL.